This T cell receptor (beta chain) originates from a study of CD8+CD57+ T cells in acquired aplastic anemia. Study summary: Isolated CD4+ and CD8+ cells, once sorted, yielded DNA averaging approximately 3 ug. Roughly 9.8 million reads, on average, were obtained for CD4+ cells from healthy donors. The study's findings and limits: Patients shared some 30 CD8+ CDR3 sequences with controls. For CD8+ Simpson's diversity, patients and controls showed no significant difference.

It was genomic DNA that served as the template for profiling TCR beta VDJ and CDR3. From the reads, TCRdb called clonotypes with MiXCR, one entry per CDR3 protein. The sample shows 40,000 or so distinct CDR3 sequences, roughly three quarters of them seen only once. CDR1 is SGHRS and CDR2 is YFSETQ in the germline V gene. The V and J ends lost 7 bases and 2 bases respectively, with 9 bases between them. The CDR3 spans 12 residues. Of note for this clonotype: Its specificity is not known.

The source material was sorted CD4+, CD8+, or CD8+CD57+ T cells (not recorded which) from PBMCs. This sequence joins TRBV5-1 and TRBJ1-2; tentatively, D is TRBD1 (5 bases). The clonotype comes from a human donor in good health, serving as a control. Written as DNA, the CDR3 is TGCGCCAGCCGAGAGGGGAACTATGGCTACACCTTC. Its protein is CASREGNYGYTF.